Below, 18 T cell receptor beta chains from the same sample are listed, as sequenced in a study of draining lymph node invasion in breast cancer. TCRdb processed the bulk RNA-seq reads anew with MiXCR; each CDR3 protein has one entry. Of a few thousand distinct CDR3 sequences listed, around 79% are singletons. The CD4+ CD45RA- CD25- gate defined the sorted memory conventional CD4 T cells. The specimen sequenced was sorted memory CD4+ effector T cells from a lymph node. These receptors were taken from a female donor with luminal breast cancer.

This clonotype was detected once. The chain employs TRBV10-3 and TRBJ2-7; D is unresolved. CDR3 length: 12 amino acids. V dropped 3 bases and J dropped 2 bases, with 5 bases sitting between them. Per the germline V gene, CDR1 is ENHRY and CDR2 is SYGVKD. The CDR3 DNA follows: TGTGCCATCAGTGATCTGACCTACGAGCAGTACTTC. It is translated as CAISDLTYEQYF.

CDR3 in DNA: TGTGCCAGCAGCCAAGGGGGGGGGGTGAGTTCACCCCTCCACTTT. Amino acid sequence: CASSQGGGVSSPLHF. J is TRBJ1-6 and V is TRBV4-2; D may be TRBD1 (5 bases). CDR3 length: 15 residues. The ends were cut back, 1 base at V and 9 bases at J, with 13 bases in the middle. Germline CDR1 and CDR2: LGHNA and YNFKEQ.

The chain combines TRBV5-6 with TRBJ1-4; D unresolved. Germline V gene sequence: CDR1 SGHDT, CDR2 YYEEEE. This CDR3 spans 15 amino acids. Deletions cut 1 base from V and 5 bases from J, with 12 bases between. The CDR3: CASSLLGVANEKLFF. The CDR3 coding sequence is TGTGCCAGCAGCTTGTTAGGTGTAGCCAATGAAAAACTGTTTTTT.

This clonotype was seen more than once but under ten times. J is TRBJ2-5 and V is TRBV6-1; D may correspond to TRBD1 or TRBD2 (5 bases each). The V end was cut by 4 bases, the J end by 5 bases, with 11 bases between. The CDR3 consists of 13 residues. CDR1 is MNHNS, CDR2 SASEGT, per germline. CDR3 amino acids: CASSGSGTETQYF. The DNA for the CDR3 is TGTGCCAGCAGTGGATCAGGGACGGAGACCCAGTACTTC.

J is TRBJ2-1 and V is TRBV18; D might be TRBD1 (6 bases). The germline V gene has CDR1 KGHSH and CDR2 LQKENI. With 8 bases removed from V and 4 bases from J, the gap between germline ends came to 15 bases. The CDR3 extends over 14 amino acids. The CDR3 DNA is TGTGCCAGCCAGCGTGACAGGCGATACAATGAGCAGTTCTTC. This encodes CASQRDRRYNEQFF.

The chain uses TRBV7-9 and TRBJ1-1, with 9 nucleotides matching TRBD1. This CDR3 is built from 17 residues. The germline V gene encodes CDR1 SEHNR and CDR2 FQNEAQ (reference sequence). With 5 bases clipped from V and 2 bases from J, the junction kept 12 bases outside the gene matches. The CDR3 sequence is CASSPQPGQGPNTEAFF. Written as DNA, the CDR3 is TGTGCCAGCAGCCCCCAACCGGGACAGGGACCAAACACTGAAGCTTTCTTT.

The J gene is TRBJ2-1, the V gene TRBV5-1, with D possibly TRBD2 on 5 matching bases. Germline CDR1 reads SGHRS; CDR2 reads YFSETQ. The V end was cut by 4 bases, the J end by 6 bases, with 14 bases between. The CDR3 is 14 amino acids. As DNA, the CDR3 is TGCGCCAGCAGCGCGGAGAACGGGGTCAATGAGCAGTTCTTC. Translating gives CASSAENGVNEQFF.

The rearrangement links TRBV7-2 to TRBJ1-2, with 9 bases matching TRBD1. The CDR3 spans 16 residues. J lost 8 bases, V lost 5 bases, and 15 bases had no gene match. The germline V gene has CDR1 SGHTA and CDR2 FQGNSA. The CDR3 nucleotides are TGTGCCAGCAGCCTCCAACCGGGACAGGGAAGTGAGGGCTACACCTTC. This codes for CASSLQPGQGSEGYTF. Complete variable domain (other parts from reference TRBV7-2 and TRBJ1-2): GAGVSQSPSNKVTEKGKDVELRCDPISGHTALYWYRQSLGQGLEFLIYFQGNSAPDKSGLPSDRFSAERTGGSVSTLTIQRTQQEDSAVYLCASSLQPGQGSEGYTFGSGTRLTVV.

The rearrangement uses TRBV20-1 and TRBJ2-1, with D tentatively TRBD2 (5 bases). CDR1 is DFQATT, CDR2 SNEGSKA, per germline (reference sequence). CDR3 length equals 12 residues. CDR3 region: CRAGLRYNEQFF. CDR3 bases: TGCAGGGCGGGCCTCCGCTACAATGAGCAGTTCTTC.

A single count supports this clonotype. This sequence joins TRBV21-1 and TRBJ2-1; the listed D gene, TRBD1, was not tested against the DNA. TRBV21-1 is annotated as a pseudogene. This CDR3 is 15 amino acids long. CDR3 amino acids: CASSNWLGGYNEQFF. The DNA for the CDR3 is TGTGCCAGCAGCAACTGGCTAGGGGGGTACAATGAGCAGTTCTTC.

The chain recombines TRBV5-1 with TRBJ1-6; no definite D call. CDR1 and CDR2 (germline): SGHRS, YFSETQ. This CDR3 region has 13 residues. Trimming took 7 bases from V and 7 from J, leaving 12 bases between them. The CDR3 nucleotides read TGCGCCAGCGGCCGGAACGCCAATTCACCCCTCCACTTT. This gives the protein CASGRNANSPLHF.

As concerns this clonotype: The conserved phenylalanine or tryptophan is not found at the CDR3 terminus, so this likely reflects a read error. The gene calls are TRBV30 and TRBJ1-6; D is ambiguous. Deletions cut 1 base from V and 9 bases from J, with 7 bases between. Per germline, CDR1 GTSNPN and CDR2 SVGIG (reference sequence). The CDR3 runs 12 residues. The CDR3 DNA reads as TGTGCCTGGAGTGGTAAGGGTTCACCCCTCCACTCT. This encodes CAWSGKGSPLHS.

The chain uses TRBV11-2 and TRBJ2-7; a possible D gene is TRBD1 (6 bases). V dropped 4 bases and J dropped 0 bases, with 10 bases sitting between them. Germline CDR1 is SGHAT and CDR2 is FQNNGV. CDR3 length: 14 residues. The CDR3 loop is CASSSLGGSYEQYF. In DNA, the CDR3 is TGTGCCAGCAGCTCACTAGGGGGCTCCTACGAGCAGTACTTC. The whole variable domain, filled in from reference TRBV11-2 and TRBJ2-7, reads EAGVAQSPRYKIIEKRQSVAFWCNPISGHATLYWYQQILGQGPKLLIQFQNNGVVDDSQLPKDRFSAERLKGVDSTLKIQPAKLEDSAVYLCASSSLGGSYEQYFGPGTRLTVT.

The chain joins TRBV11-2 to TRBJ2-1; TRBD2 might be the D (6 bases). Germline V CDR1 and CDR2: SGHAT, FQNNGV. V dropped 0 bases and J dropped 6 bases, with 12 bases sitting between them. The CDR3 has 15 residues. CDR3: CASSLDSGPTNEQFF. CDR3 bases: TGTGCCAGCAGCTTAGATAGCGGACCTACCAATGAGCAGTTCTTC.

This sequence joins TRBV4-2 and TRBJ2-3; a possible D gene is TRBD2 (7 bases). Germline CDR1 reads LGHNA; CDR2 reads YNFKEQ. The V end was cut by 4 bases, the J end by 1 base, with 12 bases between. This CDR3 is 15 amino acids long. The CDR3 sequence is CASSPQGGGTDTQYF. CDR3 sequence (DNA): TGTGCCAGCAGCCCTCAAGGGGGGGGCACAGATACGCAGTATTTT.

The genes are TRBV6-1 and TRBJ2-3; 8 bases map to TRBD1. The CDR3 covers 19 residues. Per the germline V gene, CDR1 is MNHNS and CDR2 is SASEGT. Trimming cost V 6 bases and J 2 bases; bases outside gene matches: 19. CDR3 nucleotides: TGTGCCAGCAGCGTACAGGGGGGTGTCCGTGGGGGTGCCACAGATACGCAGTATTTT. Protein product: CASSVQGGVRGGATDTQYF.

This clonotype was seen more than once but under ten times. DNA of the CDR3: TGTGCCAGCAGCTTAGCGGAAAGCACAGATACGCAGTATTTT. Encoded protein: CASSLAESTDTQYF. The chain recombines TRBV7-2 with TRBJ2-3; D call uncertain. V was clipped by 0 bases and J by 0 bases, with 4 bases between them. Germline values: CDR1 SGHTA, CDR2 FQGNSA. This CDR3 is 14 amino acids long.

The V and J genes are TRBV5-4 and TRBJ2-1; 10 bases fit TRBD2. In germline, CDR1 is SGHNT, CDR2 YYREEE (reference sequence). Trimming cost V 4 bases and J 8 bases; bases outside gene matches: 9. The CDR3 consists of 15 residues. CDR3: CASSMSGGAIDEQFF. For the CDR3, the DNA is TGTGCCAGCAGCATGAGCGGGGGGGCAATCGATGAGCAGTTCTTC.